This T cell receptor beta chain is drawn from a study of blood T cell repertoires in COVID-19. As for the study in general: Both acute and convalescent COVID-19 samples were obtained from the United States, Italy and Spain. Nucleic acid was either cDNA or gDNA, and it came from T cells, B-cell-depleted T cells, or PBMCs.

This clone came up a few times. As handled by the study authors: Using reference gene primer amplification, nucleated cell counts were estimated. Using immunoSEQ multiplex PCR, the repertoire was profiled, and TCRdb retains in-frame clones only, with some absent. Clone size and V and J calls were adopted from that table, with D and trimming inferred from the DNA. Seen here are fewer than 45,000 clones, about 82% observed once, and the top ten hold over 13%. Source material: peripheral blood. This clonotype was obtained from a human donor in a cohort sampled during active COVID-19.

The CDR3 sequence: CASSERLMNSPLHF. CDR3 in DNA: TGTGCCAGCAGTGAAAGACTTATGAATTCACCCCTCCACTTT. The gene calls are TRBV6-1 and TRBJ1-6, with D hard to call. This CDR3 is 14 amino acids long. Germline V gene lookup returns CDR1 MNHNS and CDR2 SASEGT. The V and J ends lost 2 bases and 7 bases respectively, with 9 bases between them.